The entry that follows covers one T cell receptor (beta chain) sequence. The antigen remains unidentified. Method: immunoSEQ multiplex PCR; TCRdb's copy keeps in-frame clones and lacks some. The sample has roughly 80,000 clones, roughly 90% seen once. The data were taken from a study of T cell responses to AZD1222 COVID-19 vaccine. Findings of the study overall: The study found vaccine-associated CD4 TCRs spanning spike, dominant at 160-218 and 743-854. Repertoire sampling happened only post peak T cell response. Mostly white British, mostly female donors; authors suggested clonal diversity may be underestimated.

V was cut by 7 bases and J by 1 base, with 10 bases left in between. Germline V gives CDR1 MNHEY, CDR2 SVGAGI. CDR3 length: 14 amino acids. Some second doses came at about 4 weeks and others at about 12 weeks; these were pooled. Sequencing was performed on peripheral blood, taken 28 days after the second AZD1222 dose. The chain joins TRBV6-5 to TRBJ2-2; D not certain. The clonotype was recovered from an adult who received the AZD1222 COVID-19 vaccine. This CDR3 reads CASKQSMNTGELFF. CDR3 bases: TGTGCCAGCAAACAGTCTATGAACACCGGGGAGCTGTTTTTT.